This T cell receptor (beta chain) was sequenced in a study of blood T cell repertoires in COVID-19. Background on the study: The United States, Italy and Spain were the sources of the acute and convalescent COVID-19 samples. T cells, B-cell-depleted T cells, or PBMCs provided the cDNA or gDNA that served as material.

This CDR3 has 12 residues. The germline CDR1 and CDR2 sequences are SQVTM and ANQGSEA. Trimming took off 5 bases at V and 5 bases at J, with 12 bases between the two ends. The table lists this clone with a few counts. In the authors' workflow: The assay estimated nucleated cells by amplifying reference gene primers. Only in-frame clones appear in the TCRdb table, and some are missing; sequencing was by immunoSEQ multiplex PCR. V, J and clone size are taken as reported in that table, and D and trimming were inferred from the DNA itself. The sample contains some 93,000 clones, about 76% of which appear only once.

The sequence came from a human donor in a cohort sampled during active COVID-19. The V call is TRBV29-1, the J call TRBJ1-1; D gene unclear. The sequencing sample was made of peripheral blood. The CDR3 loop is CSVPNSLTEAFF. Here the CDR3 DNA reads TGCAGCGTTCCCAACAGTTTGACTGAAGCTTTCTTT.